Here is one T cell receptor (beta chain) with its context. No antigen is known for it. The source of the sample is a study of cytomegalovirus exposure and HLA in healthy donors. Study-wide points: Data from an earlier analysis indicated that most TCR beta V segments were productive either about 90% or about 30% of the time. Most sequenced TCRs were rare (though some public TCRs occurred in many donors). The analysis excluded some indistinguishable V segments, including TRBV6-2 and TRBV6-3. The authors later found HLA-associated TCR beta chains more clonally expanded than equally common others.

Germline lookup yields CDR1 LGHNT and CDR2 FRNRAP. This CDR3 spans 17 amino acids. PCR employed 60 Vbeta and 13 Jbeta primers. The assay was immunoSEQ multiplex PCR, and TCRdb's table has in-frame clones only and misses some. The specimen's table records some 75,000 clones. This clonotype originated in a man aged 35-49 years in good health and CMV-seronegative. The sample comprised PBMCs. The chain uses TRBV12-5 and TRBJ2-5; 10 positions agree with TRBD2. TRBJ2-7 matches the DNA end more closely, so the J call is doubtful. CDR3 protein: CASGLHLSSGRNYEQYF. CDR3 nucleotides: TGTGCTAGTGGTCTCCATTTGTCTAGCGGGAGAAACTACGAGCAGTACTTC.